The TCR beta chain described here comes from a study of blood T cell repertoires in COVID-19 (dated by TCRdb to between 2020 and 2021). Background on the whole study: The collaborator samples originated in the United States, Italy and Spain and spanned the acute and convalescent phases of COVID-19. Subjects who had been exposed to COVID-19, were actively infected with it, or had recovered from it provided the deeply sampled blood TCRbeta repertoires that made up the dataset. A freely available public database, intended as a resource for researchers studying the immune response to SARS-CoV-2, is where the repertoires were released. The samples were drawn from the first 160 participants of the ongoing ImmuneRACE study and from 950 to 1,500 subjects provided by 6 global collaborators. Where available, HLA class I and class II types were obtained from metadata supplied by the sample provider rather than from assay-based typing. The material from the prospective study consisted of cDNA or gDNA derived from T cells, B-cell-depleted T cells, or PBMCs. A de-identified subject ID, COVID-19 status, age in years and sex were almost always included in the sample metadata.

The CDR3 sequence holds 15 residues, the cysteine and phenylalanine included. Only the CDR3 part of the read is kept: 45 bases, read in frame from the first base. V gives up 1 base and J gives up 1 base, and the segment between their germline ends measures 7 bases. Looking up the germline V gene yields CDR1 SGHAT and CDR2 FQNNGV. As concerns this clone: Its recognized antigen is unknown. Base qualities are not recorded, but no much larger clone differs from it by a single base.

TCRbeta CDR3 regions were amplified from genomic DNA using the immunoSEQ Assay, a bias-controlled multiplex PCR. The authors' pipeline ran thus. The number of nucleated cells in each sample was estimated from the amplification of reference gene primers within the assay. To quantify the absolute abundance of each unique TCRbeta CDR3 rearrangement, sequence reads were collapsed and filtered. For each sample, productive Simpson clonality was calculated as the square root of Simpson's diversity index over productive rearrangements. TCRdb holds this immuneACCESS table with in-frame rearrangements only. Some clones are missing; in checked studies, unresolved V genes explain under half, and the rest has no known cause. V, J and clone size reflect that table, while D and trimming were determined from the DNA. Recorded for this sample are under 400,000 clones; around 90% of them occurred a single time. Clones ranked in the top ten supply 3.5% to 4% of the sample.

At one collaborating source in Seattle, patients were enrolled during active infection and were followed longitudinally through the course of disease. Collaborating institutions collected whole blood in K2EDTA tubes following their own protocols. For TCRbeta analysis, collaborators shipped samples as frozen whole blood, isolated PBMCs, or DNA extracted from either of those sample types. The full study reports these points: How much clinical and demographic metadata was included differed by source and by participant, and the metadata was provided uncurated.

The sequenced sample consisted of peripheral blood. This sequence originates from an older woman with COVID-19, enrolled during active disease. In this chain, TRBV11-2 is recombined with TRBJ2-2, with a weak D call of TRBD1 (6 bases match). The DNA reads TGTGCCAGCAGCTTAGCAGGGGTGAACACCGGGGAGCTGTTTTTT. Its protein is CASSLAGVNTGELFF.